Given below is one T cell receptor beta chain in context. These data come from a study of blood T cell repertoires in COVID-19. The overall study: Samples of COVID-19 (acute and convalescent) were obtained from the United States, Italy and Spain. The cDNA or gDNA used as material had been derived from T cells, B-cell-depleted T cells, or PBMCs.

Original data processing: By means of reference gene primer amplification, nucleated cell counts were estimated. Profiled with immunoSEQ multiplex PCR; TCRdb holds only in-frame clones, not every one. The V and J calls and clone size were taken over from that table, and D and trimming were inferred from the DNA. The data hold fewer than 200,000 clones, with roughly nine tenths observed a single time. V trimming: 1 base; J trimming: 4 bases; junction bases outside the gene matches: 8. CDR3 length equals 17 residues. Germline lookup yields CDR1 SGHTA and CDR2 FQGNSA. The sequence derives from a man aged 65 to 85 with active or convalescent COVID-19. Sequencing input: peripheral blood. V usage is TRBV7-2 and J usage is TRBJ2-5; 11 bases fit TRBD2. The CDR3 DNA reads as TGTGCCAGCAGCTTAGGGATACTAGCGGGAGAGAGAGAGACCCAGTACTTC. Translating gives CASSLGILAGERETQYF.